The sequence of this T cell receptor beta chain was determined in a study of shared clonotypes between healthy human individuals. Every subset had its genomic DNA shared out evenly among several immunoSEQ plates. Per the original data handling: ImmunoSEQ only sent back junction sequences with no quality scores, so filtering was done differently. The method was immunoSEQ multiplex PCR; TCRdb's version includes in-frame clones alone and lacks a portion of them. V, J and clone size reflect that table, while D and trimming were determined from the DNA. Seen here are around 2.1 million clones, about 93% observed once, and the top ten hold more than 1.5%. Concerning this clone itself: Antigen: not known.

Naive CD8 cells comprised CD45RO-negative, CCR7-positively selected cells, excluding terminally differentiated effector memory CD45RA+ cells. General study findings and limits: Of the naive CD4 clonotypes, about 5% were shared across several donors.

The CDR3 is 13 residues long. Germline CDR1 MNHEY, CDR2 SMNVEV (reference sequence). Trimming pared 8 bases from V and 4 bases from J, leaving 12 bases between. The sample consisted of naive CD8+ T cells from PBMCs. V gene TRBV27 combines with J gene TRBJ2-1; weak D call: TRBD2 (6 bases). The sequence derives from a young man in good health. Some clones in this sample may be carry-over from other donors' samples. CDR3 nucleotide sequence: TGTGCCAGCCGACTAGAACCTTACAATGAGCAGTTCTTC. Translated: CASRLEPYNEQFF.